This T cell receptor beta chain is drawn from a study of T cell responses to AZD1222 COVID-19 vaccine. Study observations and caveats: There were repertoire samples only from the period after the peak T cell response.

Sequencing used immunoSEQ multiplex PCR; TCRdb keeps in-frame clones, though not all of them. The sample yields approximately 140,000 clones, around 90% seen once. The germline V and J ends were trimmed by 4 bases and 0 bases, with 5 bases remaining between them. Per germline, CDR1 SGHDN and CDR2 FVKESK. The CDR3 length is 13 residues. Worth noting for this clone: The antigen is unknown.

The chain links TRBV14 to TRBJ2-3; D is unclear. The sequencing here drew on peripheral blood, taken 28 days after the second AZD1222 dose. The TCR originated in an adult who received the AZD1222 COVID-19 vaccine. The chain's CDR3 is CASSRPSTDTQYF. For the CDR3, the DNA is TGTGCCAGCAGCCGACCTAGCACAGATACGCAGTATTTT.